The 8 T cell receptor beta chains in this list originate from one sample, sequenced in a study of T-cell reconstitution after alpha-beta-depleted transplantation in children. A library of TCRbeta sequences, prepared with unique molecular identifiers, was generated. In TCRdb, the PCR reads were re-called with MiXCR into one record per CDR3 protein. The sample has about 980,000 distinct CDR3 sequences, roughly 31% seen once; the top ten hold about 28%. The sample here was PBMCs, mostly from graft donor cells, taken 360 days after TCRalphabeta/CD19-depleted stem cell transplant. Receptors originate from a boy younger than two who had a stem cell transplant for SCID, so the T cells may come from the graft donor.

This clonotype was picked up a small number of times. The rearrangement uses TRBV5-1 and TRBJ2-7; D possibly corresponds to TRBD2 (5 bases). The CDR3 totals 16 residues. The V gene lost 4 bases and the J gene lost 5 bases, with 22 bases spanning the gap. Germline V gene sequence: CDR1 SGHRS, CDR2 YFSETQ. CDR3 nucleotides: TGCGCCAGCAGCCGTGGCGTGGGTACCCGGGGAAACGAGCAGTACTTC. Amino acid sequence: CASSRGVGTRGNEQYF.

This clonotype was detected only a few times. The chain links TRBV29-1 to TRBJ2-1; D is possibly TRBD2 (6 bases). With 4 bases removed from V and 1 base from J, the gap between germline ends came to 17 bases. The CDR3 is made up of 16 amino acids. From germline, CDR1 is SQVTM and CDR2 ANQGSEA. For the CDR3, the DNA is TGCAGCGTTGGAGTACCGGGACGGGAGTCCTACAATGAGCAGTTCTTC. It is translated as CSVGVPGRESYNEQFF.

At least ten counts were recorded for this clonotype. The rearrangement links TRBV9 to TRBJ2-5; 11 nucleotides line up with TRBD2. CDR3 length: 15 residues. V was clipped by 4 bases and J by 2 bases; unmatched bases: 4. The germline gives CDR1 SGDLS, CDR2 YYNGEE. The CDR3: CASSYSSGGQETQYF. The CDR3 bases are TGTGCCAGCAGCTATTCTAGCGGGGGGCAAGAGACCCAGTACTTC.

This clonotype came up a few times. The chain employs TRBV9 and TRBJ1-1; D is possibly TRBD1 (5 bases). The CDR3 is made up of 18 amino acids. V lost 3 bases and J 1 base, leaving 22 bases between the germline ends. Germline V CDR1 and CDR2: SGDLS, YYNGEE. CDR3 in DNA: TGTGCCAGCAGCGAGTCGACAGAAGTATCTACCACGAACACTGAAGCTTTCTTT. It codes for CASSESTEVSTTNTEAFF.

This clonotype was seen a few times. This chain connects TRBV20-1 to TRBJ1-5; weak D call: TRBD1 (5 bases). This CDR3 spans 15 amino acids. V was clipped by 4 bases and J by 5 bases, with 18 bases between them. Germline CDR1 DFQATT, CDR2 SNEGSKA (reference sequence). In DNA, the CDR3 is TGCAGTGCTAATACCGACCAGGGAACCCATCAGCCCCAGCATTTT. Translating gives CSANTDQGTHQPQHF.

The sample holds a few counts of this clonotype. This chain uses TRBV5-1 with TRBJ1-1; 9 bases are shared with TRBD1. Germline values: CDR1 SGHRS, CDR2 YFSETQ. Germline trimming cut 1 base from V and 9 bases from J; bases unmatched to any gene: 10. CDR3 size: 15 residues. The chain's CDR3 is CASSLWGQGDSQAFF. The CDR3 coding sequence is TGCGCCAGCAGCTTGTGGGGACAGGGTGATTCTCAAGCTTTCTTT.

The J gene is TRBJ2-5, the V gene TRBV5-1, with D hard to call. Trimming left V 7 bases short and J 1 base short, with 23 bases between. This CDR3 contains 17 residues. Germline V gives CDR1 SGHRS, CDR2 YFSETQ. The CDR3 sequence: CASAEIPPLRTQETQYF. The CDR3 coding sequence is TGCGCCAGCGCTGAAATACCCCCATTGAGGACCCAAGAGACCCAGTACTTC.

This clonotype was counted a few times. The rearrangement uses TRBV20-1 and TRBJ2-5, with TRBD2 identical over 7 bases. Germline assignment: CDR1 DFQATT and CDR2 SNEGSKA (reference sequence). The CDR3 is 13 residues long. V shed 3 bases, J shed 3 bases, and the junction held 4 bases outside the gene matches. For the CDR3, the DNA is TGCAGTGCTAGGCGGGGGTGGGAAGAGACCCAGTACTTC. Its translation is CSARRGWEETQYF.